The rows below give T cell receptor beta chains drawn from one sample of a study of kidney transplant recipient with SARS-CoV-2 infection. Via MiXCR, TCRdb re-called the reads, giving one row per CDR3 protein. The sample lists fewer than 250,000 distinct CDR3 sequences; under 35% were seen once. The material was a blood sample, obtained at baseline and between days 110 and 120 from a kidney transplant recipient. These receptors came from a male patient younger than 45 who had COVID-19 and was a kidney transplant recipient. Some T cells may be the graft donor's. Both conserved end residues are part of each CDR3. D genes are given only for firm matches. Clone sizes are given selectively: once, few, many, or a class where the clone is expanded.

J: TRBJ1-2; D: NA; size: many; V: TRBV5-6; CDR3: CASRGCNSRKTYGYTF; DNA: TGTGCCAGCAGGGGCTGCAATAGTCGAAAGACCTATGGCTACACCTTC
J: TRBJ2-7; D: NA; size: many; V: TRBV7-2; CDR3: CASSPRPTGWEQYF; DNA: TGTGCCAGCAGCCCGAGGCCCACCGGTTGGGAGCAGTACTTC
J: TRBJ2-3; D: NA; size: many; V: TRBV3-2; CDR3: CASSQQRDTQYF; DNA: TGTGCCAGCAGCCAACAGCGGGATACGCAGTATTTT
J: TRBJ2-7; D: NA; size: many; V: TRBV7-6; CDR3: CASSQRFGLFYYEQYF; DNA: TGTGCCAGCAGCCAAAGGTTCGGCCTTTTCTACTACGAGCAGTACTTC
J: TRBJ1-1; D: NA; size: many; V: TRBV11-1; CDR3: CASSRTGNTEAFF; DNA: TGTGCCAGCAGCCGTACGGGGAACACTGAAGCTTTCTTT
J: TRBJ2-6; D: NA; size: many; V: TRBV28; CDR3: CASSFPWGSGANVLTF; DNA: TGTGCCAGCAGTTTCCCCTGGGGGTCTGGGGCCAACGTCCTGACTTTC
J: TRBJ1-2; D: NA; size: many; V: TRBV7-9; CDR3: CASSGNTYHGKTYGYTF; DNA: TGTGCCAGCAGCGGGAATACATACCATGGAAAGACCTATGGCTACACCTTC
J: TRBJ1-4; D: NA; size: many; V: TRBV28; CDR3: CASSIVLGEKLFF; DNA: TGTGCCAGCAGTATCGTCCTGGGAGAAAAACTGTTTTTT
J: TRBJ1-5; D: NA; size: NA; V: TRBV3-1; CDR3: CASSQAPLGSNRPQHF; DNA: TGCGCCAGCAGCCAAGCCCCTCTCGGTAGCAATCGGCCCCAGCATTTT
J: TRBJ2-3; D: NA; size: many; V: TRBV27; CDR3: CASKRFPDDTDTQYF; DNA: TGTGCCAGCAAAAGGTTCCCTGATGACACAGATACGCAGTATTTT
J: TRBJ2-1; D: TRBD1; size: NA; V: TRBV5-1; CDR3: CASSSGQGVSYNEQFF; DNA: TGCGCCAGCAGCTCTGGACAGGGGGTCTCCTACAATGAGCAGTTCTTC
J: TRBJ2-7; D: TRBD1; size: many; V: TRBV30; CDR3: CAWNPSTGGLHEQYF; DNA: TGTGCCTGGAACCCATCAACAGGGGGGCTCCACGAGCAGTACTTC
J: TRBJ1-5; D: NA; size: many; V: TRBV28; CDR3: CASRHGWGNQPQHF; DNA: TGTGCCAGCAGACACGGGTGGGGGAATCAGCCCCAGCATTTT
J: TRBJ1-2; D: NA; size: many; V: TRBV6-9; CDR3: CASSVFKPYGKTYGYTF; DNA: TGTGCCAGCAGTGTATTTAAGCCTTACGGAAAGACCTATGGCTACACCTTC
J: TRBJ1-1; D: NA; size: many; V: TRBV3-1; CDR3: CASSKDRPISIRTEAFF; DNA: TGTGCCAGCAGCAAGGATCGTCCCATTTCAATTCGCACTGAAGCTTTCTTT
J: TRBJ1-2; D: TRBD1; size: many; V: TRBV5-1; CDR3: CASSVGTVRFLYGYTF; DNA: TGCGCCAGCAGCGTCGGGACAGTAAGATTCCTCTATGGCTACACCTTC
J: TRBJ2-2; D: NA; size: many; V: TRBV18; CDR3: CASSPSTGELFF; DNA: TGTGCCAGCTCACCTTCCACCGGGGAGCTGTTTTTT
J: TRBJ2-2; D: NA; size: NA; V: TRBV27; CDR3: CASSFKPVGPGELFF; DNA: TGTGCCAGCAGTTTTAAACCTGTGGGACCCGGGGAGCTGTTTTTT
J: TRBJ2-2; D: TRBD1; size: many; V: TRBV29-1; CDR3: CSVRDRDSGELFF; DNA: TGCAGCGTCCGGGACAGGGATTCCGGGGAGCTGTTTTTT